This T cell receptor (beta chain) is from a study of T cell responses to AZD1222 COVID-19 vaccine. The CDR3 sequence is 14 residues long. Germline V CDR1 and CDR2: SGHRS, YFSETQ. Trimming stripped 0 bases from V and 4 bases from J, with 10 bases between. Measured with immunoSEQ multiplex PCR; TCRdb has only the in-frame clones, and not every one. The data show some 130,000 clones, approximately 88% seen once. The origin of this receptor is an adult in good health. This specimen was peripheral blood, taken on day 0 of AZD1222 vaccination. V and J are TRBV5-1 and TRBJ1-2; tentative D call: TRBD1 (5 bases). CDR3 residues: CASSLGQGTYGYTF. CDR3 coding DNA: TGCGCCAGCAGCTTGGGGCAGGGCACCTATGGCTACACCTTC. Complete variable domain (other parts from reference TRBV5-1 and TRBJ1-2): KAGVTQTPRYLIKTRGQQVTLSCSPISGHRSVSWYQQTPGQGLQFLFEYFSETQRNKGNFPGRFSGRQFSNSRSEMNVSTLELGDSALYLCASSLGQGTYGYTFGSGTRLTVV.